These T cell receptor beta chains were read from a single sample in a study of sequential checkpoint blockade in melanoma. Produced via immunoSEQ multiplex PCR; TCRdb's table is partial and in-frame only. The sample shows some 30,000 clones, about four fifths of them seen only once. This material consisted of CD8+ T cells sorted from blood (inferred from file names), taken from a patient given nivolumab and ipilimumab in sequence. These receptors were collected from a human donor with melanoma. The CDR3 runs from the conserved cysteine through the conserved F or W. Fields, in order: clone size, J gene, D gene, V gene, CDR3 DNA, CDR3 protein. D genes are given only for firm matches. Expanded clones get a size class; other rows say once, few or many, or leave the size out.

clone_size: .; j_call: TRBJ2-1; d_call: .; v_call: TRBV5-6; cdr3_nt: TGTGCCAGCAGCTCAATAACCGGGACTCAGACCTACAATGAGCAGTTCTTC; cdr3_aa: CASSSITGTQTYNEQFF
clone_size: .; j_call: TRBJ2-7; d_call: .; v_call: TRBV4-1; cdr3_nt: TGCGCCAGCAGCCAAATTTGGACTATTACTTCCTACGAGCAGTACTTC; cdr3_aa: CASSQIWTITSYEQYF
clone_size: .; j_call: TRBJ2-7; d_call: TRBD1; v_call: TRBV6-6; cdr3_nt: TGTGCCAGCGGAGGACAGGGCCTCTCCTACGAGCAGTACTTC; cdr3_aa: CASGGQGLSYEQYF
clone_size: .; j_call: TRBJ2-2; d_call: .; v_call: TRBV25-1; cdr3_nt: TGTGCCAGCAGTATGACTGCCGGGGAGCTGTTTTTT; cdr3_aa: CASSMTAGELFF
clone_size: .; j_call: TRBJ2-7; d_call: TRBD1; v_call: TRBV12-5; cdr3_nt: TGTGCTAGTGGCGACAGTGACAGGGCAGGGGTCGGCTACGAGCAGTACTTC; cdr3_aa: CASGDSDRAGVGYEQYF
clone_size: .; j_call: TRBJ2-1; d_call: .; v_call: TRBV10-2; cdr3_nt: TGCGCCAGCACACCGAGCTCCTACAATGAGCAGTTCTTC; cdr3_aa: CASTPSSYNEQFF
clone_size: .; j_call: TRBJ2-3; d_call: TRBD2; v_call: TRBV5-6; cdr3_nt: TGTGCCAGCAGCTTGGCGGGAGGGTGGGATACGCAGTATTTT; cdr3_aa: CASSLAGGWDTQYF
clone_size: .; j_call: TRBJ1-4; d_call: .; v_call: TRBV21-1; cdr3_nt: TGTGCCAGCAGCAGACAGGGAGATGAAAAACTGTTTTTT; cdr3_aa: CASSRQGDEKLFF
clone_size: .; j_call: TRBJ2-3; d_call: .; v_call: TRBV7-5; cdr3_nt: TGTGCCAACTCACCGGGACAGAGATATTTT; cdr3_aa: CANSPGQRYF
clone_size: .; j_call: TRBJ1-1; d_call: .; v_call: TRBV7-9; cdr3_nt: TGTGCCAGCAGATTAGGGGCGGGAATCGCTGAAGCTTTCTTT; cdr3_aa: CASRLGAGIAEAFF
clone_size: .; j_call: TRBJ2-7; d_call: .; v_call: TRBV2; cdr3_nt: TGTGCCAGCAGTGAGGGGCCCTCCTACGAGCAGTACTTC; cdr3_aa: CASSEGPSYEQYF
clone_size: .; j_call: TRBJ1-1; d_call: .; v_call: TRBV2; cdr3_nt: TGTGCCAGCAGTGAAAGTCGCAGGCTCACTGAAGCTTTCTTT; cdr3_aa: CASSESRRLTEAFF
clone_size: .; j_call: TRBJ1-1; d_call: TRBD1; v_call: TRBV5-6; cdr3_nt: TGTGCCAGCAGCTTACGGACAGGGGGCTCTGAAGCTTTCTTT; cdr3_aa: CASSLRTGGSEAFF
clone_size: .; j_call: TRBJ2-6; d_call: TRBD1; v_call: TRBV6-1; cdr3_nt: TGTGCCACCGCCCAGGGGGCATCAGGGGCCAACGTCCTGACTTTC; cdr3_aa: CATAQGASGANVLTF
clone_size: medium-sized; j_call: TRBJ1-5; d_call: .; v_call: TRBV4-1; cdr3_nt: TGCGCCAGCAGCCAAGAATTAGGGGACAATCAGCCCCAGCATTTT; cdr3_aa: CASSQELGDNQPQHF
clone_size: .; j_call: TRBJ1-1; d_call: .; v_call: TRBV27; cdr3_nt: TGTGCCAGCAGCCAAACAGGGATTCTGACTGAAGCTTTCTTT; cdr3_aa: CASSQTGILTEAFF
clone_size: .; j_call: TRBJ2-1; d_call: TRBD2; v_call: TRBV4-1; cdr3_nt: TGCGCCAGCAGCCGACTAGCGGAGGAGCAGTTCTTC; cdr3_aa: CASSRLAEEQFF
clone_size: .; j_call: TRBJ2-7; d_call: .; v_call: TRBV9; cdr3_nt: TGTGCCAGCAGCGTCCACGGGGACGAGCAGTACTTC; cdr3_aa: CASSVHGDEQYF
clone_size: .; j_call: TRBJ2-7; d_call: TRBD2; v_call: TRBV13; cdr3_nt: TGTGCCAGCAGCGAGGGACTAGCTCCCCACGAGCAGTACTTC; cdr3_aa: CASSEGLAPHEQYF
clone_size: .; j_call: TRBJ2-1; d_call: .; v_call: TRBV27; cdr3_nt: TGTGCCAGCAGTACCCGGGAAAACAATGAGCAGTTCTTC; cdr3_aa: CASSTRENNEQFF
clone_size: .; j_call: TRBJ2-7; d_call: TRBD1; v_call: TRBV5-4; cdr3_nt: TGTGCCAGCAGCTTGGAGGGACAGGGTAGGTTCGGGCAGTACTTC; cdr3_aa: CASSLEGQGRFGQYF
clone_size: .; j_call: TRBJ1-2; d_call: TRBD1; v_call: TRBV4-1; cdr3_nt: TGCGCCAGCAGCCAGGGACAGGGGGGCTATGGCTACACCTTC; cdr3_aa: CASSQGQGGYGYTF
clone_size: .; j_call: TRBJ1-2; d_call: TRBD1; v_call: TRBV28; cdr3_nt: TGTGCCAGCATCCAGACAGGGGCTTGGGGGGGCTACACCTTC; cdr3_aa: CASIQTGAWGGYTF
clone_size: .; j_call: TRBJ2-7; d_call: TRBD1; v_call: TRBV19; cdr3_nt: TGTGCCAGTAGTATTACGGGAGGGACAGGGGTCTACGAGCAGTACTTC; cdr3_aa: CASSITGGTGVYEQYF
clone_size: once; j_call: TRBJ2-7; d_call: .; v_call: TRBV2; cdr3_nt: TGTGCCAGCAGTGAGACCCCCCCTCACTACTACGAGCAGTACTTC; cdr3_aa: CASSETPPHYYEQYF
clone_size: once; j_call: TRBJ1-2; d_call: .; v_call: TRBV13; cdr3_nt: TGTGCCAGCAGCTTATACCGACGAGTCGACAATGGCTACACCTTC; cdr3_aa: CASSLYRRVDNGYTF
clone_size: .; j_call: TRBJ2-1; d_call: .; v_call: TRBV27; cdr3_nt: TGTGCCAGCGCCACGCGGGCCGGTTACAATGAGCAGTTCTTC; cdr3_aa: CASATRAGYNEQFF
clone_size: .; j_call: TRBJ2-7; d_call: TRBD1; v_call: TRBV6-1; cdr3_nt: TGTGCCAGCAGTGAAGAGGGGACAGGCTACTACGAGCAGTACTTC; cdr3_aa: CASSEEGTGYYEQYF
clone_size: .; j_call: TRBJ2-7; d_call: .; v_call: TRBV2; cdr3_nt: TGTGCCAGCAGTGGCGGCGATACCTACGAGCAGTACTTC; cdr3_aa: CASSGGDTYEQYF
clone_size: .; j_call: TRBJ2-1; d_call: .; v_call: TRBV4-1; cdr3_nt: TGCGCCAGCAGCCTGCAACGGGTGGTTGATGAGCAGTTCTTC; cdr3_aa: CASSLQRVVDEQFF
clone_size: .; j_call: TRBJ2-7; d_call: TRBD1; v_call: TRBV11-2; cdr3_nt: TGTGCCAGCAGCTTAGTGAGGACAGGGTTTAGGGAGCAGTACTTC; cdr3_aa: CASSLVRTGFREQYF
clone_size: .; j_call: TRBJ2-2; d_call: .; v_call: TRBV7-9; cdr3_nt: TGTGCCAGCAGCGCACAAAGATCTTGGACCGGGGAGCTGTTTTTT; cdr3_aa: CASSAQRSWTGELFF
clone_size: .; j_call: TRBJ2-2; d_call: TRBD1; v_call: TRBV18; cdr3_nt: TGTGCCAGCTCACCACCGAGACAGGGGATCGGGGAGCTGTTTTTT; cdr3_aa: CASSPPRQGIGELFF
clone_size: .; j_call: TRBJ2-7; d_call: .; v_call: TRBV6-5; cdr3_nt: TGTGCCAGTAAATCTCGGACAGCCCGCGCCTACGAGCAGTACTTC; cdr3_aa: CASKSRTARAYEQYF
clone_size: .; j_call: TRBJ2-1; d_call: TRBD1; v_call: TRBV7-9; cdr3_nt: TGTGCCAGCAGCATGAGACAGGGTCCCCACAATGAGCAGTTCTTC; cdr3_aa: CASSMRQGPHNEQFF
clone_size: .; j_call: TRBJ2-1; d_call: .; v_call: TRBV7-9; cdr3_nt: TGTGCCAGCAGCTGGGGACAAGGGCGGCGAAATGAGCAGTTCTTC; cdr3_aa: CASSWGQGRRNEQFF
clone_size: .; j_call: TRBJ1-1; d_call: .; v_call: TRBV9; cdr3_nt: TGTGCCAGCAGCGGGTCGAGGGTGGCGAACACTGAAGCTTTCTTT; cdr3_aa: CASSGSRVANTEAFF
clone_size: .; j_call: TRBJ2-7; d_call: .; v_call: TRBV27; cdr3_nt: TGTGCCAGCAGTTCCCTGGGAGGGGGGGACGGGGACACCTACGAGCAGTACTTC; cdr3_aa: CASSSLGGGDGDTYEQYF
clone_size: few; j_call: TRBJ1-2; d_call: TRBD1; v_call: TRBV7-9; cdr3_nt: TGTGCCAGCAGCTCCGGACAGGGTGTGGGCGGCTACACCTTC; cdr3_aa: CASSSGQGVGGYTF
clone_size: once; j_call: TRBJ2-1; d_call: TRBD1; v_call: TRBV19; cdr3_nt: TGTGCCAGTAGTATGGGACAGGGACGGTACAATGAGCAGTTCTTC; cdr3_aa: CASSMGQGRYNEQFF
clone_size: .; j_call: TRBJ2-1; d_call: .; v_call: TRBV30; cdr3_nt: TGTGCCTGGGCCGACGGGGTCGACAATGAGCAGTTCTTC; cdr3_aa: CAWADGVDNEQFF
clone_size: few; j_call: TRBJ2-1; d_call: TRBD1; v_call: TRBV14; cdr3_nt: TGTGCCAGCAGCCCTTTACTCCGGGACAGAGTATACAATGAGCAGTTCTTC; cdr3_aa: CASSPLLRDRVYNEQFF
clone_size: few; j_call: TRBJ2-1; d_call: .; v_call: TRBV28; cdr3_nt: TGTGCCAGCAGTTCGCCCCAGATGACTACAAGAAGGCACAATGAGCAGTTCTTC; cdr3_aa: CASSSPQMTTRRHNEQFF
clone_size: .; j_call: TRBJ2-7; d_call: .; v_call: TRBV4-1; cdr3_nt: TGCGCCAGCAGCCAAGATCTGGACTCGCTGAAGTCCTACGAGCAGTACTTC; cdr3_aa: CASSQDLDSLKSYEQYF
clone_size: .; j_call: TRBJ2-7; d_call: TRBD1; v_call: TRBV11-1; cdr3_nt: TGTGCCAGCAGCTTGGGGACAGGGTCCAACGAGCAGTACTTC; cdr3_aa: CASSLGTGSNEQYF
clone_size: .; j_call: TRBJ2-7; d_call: TRBD1; v_call: TRBV7-9; cdr3_nt: TGTGCCAGCAGCTACCCGGACAGGGGTTCCTACGAGCAGTACTTC; cdr3_aa: CASSYPDRGSYEQYF
clone_size: .; j_call: TRBJ2-1; d_call: .; v_call: TRBV27; cdr3_nt: TGTGCCAGCAGTTTATTGGGGGGGCGGGGGAATAATGAGCAGTTCTTC; cdr3_aa: CASSLLGGRGNNEQFF